This T cell receptor (beta chain) was recovered during a study of cytomegalovirus exposure and HLA in healthy donors. The CDR3 is 14 residues long. Germline V gene lookup returns CDR1 SGHNT and CDR2 YYREEE (reference sequence). Researchers ran the PCR with 60 Vbeta and 13 Jbeta primers. TCRdb's copy holds only in-frame clones and misses some; the assay was immunoSEQ multiplex PCR. The sample includes fewer than 200,000 clones, 65% to 90% of them seen just once. Concerning this clone: Its antigen remains unidentified. One junction end does not reproduce the germline sequence, and a read error may be involved.

There was no recording of CMV serostatus for this donor. Study results and limitations: Rare TCR sequences dominated, though some public TCRs recurred in many donors. A later analysis, which compared TCR beta chains of equal frequency, found the HLA-associated ones more clonally expanded.

The specimen sequenced was PBMCs. The gene calls are TRBV5-4 and TRBJ2-1; 11 nucleotides line up with TRBD2. The clonotype comes from a human donor in good health. In nucleotides, the CDR3 is TGTGCCAGCAGCCCGGGACTAGCGGCGCCTGAGGAGTTCTTC. Its protein is CASSPGLAAPEEFF.